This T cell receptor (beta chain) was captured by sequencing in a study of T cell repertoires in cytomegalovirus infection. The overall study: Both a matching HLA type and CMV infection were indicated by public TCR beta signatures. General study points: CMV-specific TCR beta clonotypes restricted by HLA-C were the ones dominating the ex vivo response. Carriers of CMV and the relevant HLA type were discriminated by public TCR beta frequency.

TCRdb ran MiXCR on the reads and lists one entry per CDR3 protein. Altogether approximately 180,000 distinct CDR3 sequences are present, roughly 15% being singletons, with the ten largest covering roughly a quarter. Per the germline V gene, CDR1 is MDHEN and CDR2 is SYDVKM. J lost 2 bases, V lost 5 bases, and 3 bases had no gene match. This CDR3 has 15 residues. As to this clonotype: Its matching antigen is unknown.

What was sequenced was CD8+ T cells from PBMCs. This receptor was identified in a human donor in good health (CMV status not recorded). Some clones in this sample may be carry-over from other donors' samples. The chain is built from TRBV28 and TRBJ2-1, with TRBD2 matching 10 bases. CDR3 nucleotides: TGTGCCAGCAGTCCTAGCGGGGGACCCTACAATGAGCAGTTCTTC. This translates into CASSPSGGPYNEQFF.